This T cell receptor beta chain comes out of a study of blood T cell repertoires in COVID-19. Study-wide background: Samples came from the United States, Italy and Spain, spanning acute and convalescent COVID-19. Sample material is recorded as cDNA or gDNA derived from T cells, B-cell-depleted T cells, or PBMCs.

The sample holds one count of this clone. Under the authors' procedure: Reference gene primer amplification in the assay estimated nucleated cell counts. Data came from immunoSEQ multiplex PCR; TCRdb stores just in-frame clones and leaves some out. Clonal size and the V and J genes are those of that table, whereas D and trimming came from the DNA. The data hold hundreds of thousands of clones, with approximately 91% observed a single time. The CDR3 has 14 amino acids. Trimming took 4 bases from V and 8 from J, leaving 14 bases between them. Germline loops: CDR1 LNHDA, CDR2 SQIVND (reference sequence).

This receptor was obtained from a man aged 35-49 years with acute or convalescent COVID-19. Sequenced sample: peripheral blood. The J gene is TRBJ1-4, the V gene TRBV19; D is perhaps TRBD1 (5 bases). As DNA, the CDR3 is TGTGCCAGTAGTAGGCTCCAGGAGGGGGAAAAACTGTTTTTT. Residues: CASSRLQEGEKLFF.